A selection of T cell receptor beta chains follows, all from one sample in a study of long-term antiretroviral therapy in people with HIV. This table comes from immunoSEQ multiplex PCR, and its TCRdb copy is limited to in-frame clones, with some not included. The data contain almost 35,000 clones, roughly 81% of them singletons. Sequencing was performed on unsorted PBMCs, taken just under 2.9 years before starting antiretroviral therapy. The receptors were gathered from a woman aged 25 to 39 with HIV. CDR3s include the opening cysteine and the closing phenylalanine or tryptophan. D genes are given only for firm matches. The size entry is marked missing in some rows and otherwise reads once, few, many or a size class.

V: TRBV7-8
size: once
J: TRBJ2-5
D: -
DNA: TGTGCCAGCAGCTTAAAGGTTCTAGTTCGTTACCAAGAGACCCAGTACTTC
CDR3: CASSLKVLVRYQETQYF

V: TRBV9
size: -
J: TRBJ2-3
D: TRBD2
DNA: TGTGCCTCGGCAGGACTAGGGCTGACAGATACGCAGTATTTT
CDR3: CASAGLGLTDTQYF

V: TRBV27
size: -
J: TRBJ1-5
D: -
DNA: TGTGCCAGCAGTTTAGGGGGTGGCAATCAGCCCCAGCATTTT
CDR3: CASSLGGGNQPQHF

V: TRBV14
size: -
J: TRBJ2-2
D: -
DNA: TGTGCCAGCAGCGCTGTAGGACAGTCGAACACCGGGGAGCTGTTTTTT
CDR3: CASSAVGQSNTGELFF

V: TRBV27
size: -
J: TRBJ2-5
D: -
DNA: TGTGCCAGCAGTCCCTCCGGGACTTGGGGAGAGACCCAGTACTTC
CDR3: CASSPSGTWGETQYF

V: TRBV6-5
size: -
J: TRBJ1-2
D: -
DNA: TGTGCCAGCAGTTACGGCAGGGCACCTAACTATGGCTACACCTTC
CDR3: CASSYGRAPNYGYTF

V: TRBV29-1
size: -
J: TRBJ2-2
D: -
DNA: TGCAGCGTTGCGGTTGGGGGAGCGGTCACCGGGGAGCTGTTTTTT
CDR3: CSVAVGGAVTGELFF

V: TRBV5-1
size: -
J: TRBJ2-1
D: -
DNA: TGCGCCAGCTGGGGTGAGGGTGGGTTTGTTGATGAGCAGTTCTTC
CDR3: CASWGEGGFVDEQFF

V: TRBV2
size: -
J: TRBJ1-4
D: -
DNA: TGTGCCAGCAGGTCTAATGAAAAACTGTTTTTT
CDR3: CASRSNEKLFF

V: TRBV6-1
size: -
J: TRBJ1-3
D: -
DNA: TGTGCCAGCAGTGAAGGTCAAGTCTCTGGAAACACCATATATTTT
CDR3: CASSEGQVSGNTIYF

V: TRBV6-5
size: -
J: TRBJ1-1
D: -
DNA: TGTGCCAGCAGTTACTCGGGTGTTGAAGCTTTCTTT
CDR3: CASSYSGVEAFF

V: TRBV6-6
size: -
J: TRBJ2-5
D: TRBD1
DNA: TGTGCCAGCAGGGCGGGACAGGTCCCTCAAGAGACCCAGTACTTC
CDR3: CASRAGQVPQETQYF

V: TRBV5-1
size: -
J: TRBJ2-5
D: TRBD2
DNA: TGCGCCAGCAGCCCCGAGGAGCGGGGGGGCCTAAAGACCCAGTACTTC
CDR3: CASSPEERGGLKTQYF

V: TRBV30
size: -
J: TRBJ1-6
D: -
DNA: TGTGCCTGGAGTGAGGGCCAGTATAATTCACCCCTCCACTTT
CDR3: CAWSEGQYNSPLHF

V: TRBV27
size: -
J: TRBJ1-1
D: -
DNA: TGTGCCACCAGAGAGGGGCTCACCAACACTGAAGCTTTCTTT
CDR3: CATREGLTNTEAFF

V: TRBV2
size: few
J: TRBJ2-5
D: TRBD1
DNA: TGTGCCAGCAGTGAGCAAGACAGGGGCTTGCGAGAGACCCAGTACTTC
CDR3: CASSEQDRGLRETQYF

V: TRBV7-8
size: -
J: TRBJ1-3
D: -
DNA: TGTGCCAGCAGCCCCTCAGGACGGAGCTCTGGAAACACCATATATTTT
CDR3: CASSPSGRSSGNTIYF

V: TRBV6-1
size: -
J: TRBJ1-1
D: -
DNA: TGTGCCAGCAGTGAACGGGACGGAGAAACTGAAGCTTTCTTT
CDR3: CASSERDGETEAFF

V: TRBV6-1
size: -
J: TRBJ2-3
D: -
DNA: TGTGCCAGCCAGGTCGGGCCCGGGGATACGCAGTATTTT
CDR3: CASQVGPGDTQYF

V: TRBV5-1
size: -
J: TRBJ2-2
D: -
DNA: TGCGCCAGCAGCTTGGCCAGGGGGGAGAACACCGGGGAGCTGTTTTTT
CDR3: CASSLARGENTGELFF

V: TRBV28
size: -
J: TRBJ2-7
D: -
DNA: TGTGGGGTTAATGGGGACTCCTACGAGCAGTACTTC
CDR3: CGVNGDSYEQYF

V: TRBV19
size: -
J: TRBJ2-1
D: -
DNA: TGTGCCAGTAGTATAATGGGGGGACAACCCTCCTACAATGAGCAGTTCTTC
CDR3: CASSIMGGQPSYNEQFF

V: TRBV18
size: -
J: TRBJ1-1
D: TRBD1
DNA: TGTGCCAGCTCACCACTCCGGGCCACAGGGGTAGGAGAAGCTTTCTTT
CDR3: CASSPLRATGVGEAFF

V: TRBV30
size: -
J: TRBJ1-1
D: -
DNA: TGTGCCTGGTTCTCCTTGACAGGGAACACTGAAGCTTTCTTT
CDR3: CAWFSLTGNTEAFF

V: TRBV5-1
size: -
J: TRBJ2-5
D: -
DNA: TGCGCCAGCAGCTTGGCCTGGCAGGACCCAGAGACCCAGTACTTC
CDR3: CASSLAWQDPETQYF

V: TRBV6-6
size: few
J: TRBJ1-5
D: -
DNA: TGTGCCAGCAACCCCGGGGAACAGGGCAATCAGCCCCAGCATTTT
CDR3: CASNPGEQGNQPQHF

V: TRBV7-2
size: once
J: TRBJ2-7
D: -
DNA: TGTGCCAGCAGCTTCTCGGCGGGGTACGAGCAGTACTTC
CDR3: CASSFSAGYEQYF

V: TRBV6-5
size: -
J: TRBJ2-1
D: -
DNA: TGTGCCAGCAGTTTGTCCGACTACAATGAGCAGTTCTTC
CDR3: CASSLSDYNEQFF

V: TRBV27
size: -
J: TRBJ1-4
D: -
DNA: TGTGCCAGCAGTTTAAGGGGGGCGAATGAAAAACTGTTTTTT
CDR3: CASSLRGANEKLFF

V: TRBV10-3
size: -
J: TRBJ1-2
D: TRBD1
DNA: TGTGCCATCATGGGACAGGGCGAGGATGGCTACACCTTC
CDR3: CAIMGQGEDGYTF

V: TRBV18
size: -
J: TRBJ2-3
D: -
DNA: TGTGCCAGCTCCCGGACAAACAGGGACGGCACAGATACGCAGTATTTT
CDR3: CASSRTNRDGTDTQYF

V: TRBV4-2
size: -
J: TRBJ2-7
D: -
DNA: TGTGCCAGCAGCCCTGCGGTGGGCTCCTACGAGCAGTACTTC
CDR3: CASSPAVGSYEQYF

V: TRBV6-1
size: -
J: TRBJ2-3
D: -
DNA: TGTGCCAGCAGTGAAATTGGGTCAGATACGCAGTATTTT
CDR3: CASSEIGSDTQYF

V: TRBV5-1
size: -
J: TRBJ1-4
D: -
DNA: TGCGCCAGCAGGGTCCTTCCAACTAATGAAAAACTGTTTTTT
CDR3: CASRVLPTNEKLFF

V: TRBV12-5
size: -
J: TRBJ1-2
D: -
DNA: TGTGCTAGTGCGGCAGGGTCCTATGGCTACACCTTC
CDR3: CASAAGSYGYTF

V: TRBV29-1
size: -
J: TRBJ2-3
D: TRBD2
DNA: TGCAGCGTTTCGGTAGCGGGTCGCACAGATACGCAGTATTTT
CDR3: CSVSVAGRTDTQYF

V: TRBV11-2
size: -
J: TRBJ2-5
D: TRBD2
DNA: TGTGCCAGCAGCCATGGTCGAGCGGGGCACCAAGAGACCCAGTACTTC
CDR3: CASSHGRAGHQETQYF

V: TRBV10-2
size: -
J: TRBJ1-3
D: -
DNA: TGCGCCAGCGGGGAAGGTCGAAACACCATATATTTT
CDR3: CASGEGRNTIYF

V: TRBV7-9
size: -
J: TRBJ1-1
D: -
DNA: TGTGCCAGCAGCTTAGACACAATTTGGGCTTTCTTT
CDR3: CASSLDTIWAFF

V: TRBV5-6
size: -
J: TRBJ2-4
D: -
DNA: TGTGCCAGCAGCTTAGGCCAACAAAGCGGAAACATTCAGTACTTC
CDR3: CASSLGQQSGNIQYF

V: TRBV20-1
size: -
J: TRBJ1-2
D: -
DNA: TGCAGTTGGTTAGGCGCGGGCTACACCTTC
CDR3: CSWLGAGYTF

V: TRBV9
size: few
J: TRBJ1-1
D: TRBD1
DNA: TGTGCCAGCAGCCTCGAGGGACAGGGGATCACTGAAGCTTTCTTT
CDR3: CASSLEGQGITEAFF

V: TRBV27
size: -
J: TRBJ2-7
D: -
DNA: TGTGCCAGCCACCCCAGGTTGGGTTACGAGCAGTACTTC
CDR3: CASHPRLGYEQYF

V: TRBV2
size: once
J: TRBJ1-3
D: -
DNA: TGTGCCAGCAGCGGGAAGCAGGGGTCTGGAAACACCATATATTTT
CDR3: CASSGKQGSGNTIYF

V: TRBV19
size: -
J: TRBJ2-2
D: TRBD1
DNA: TGTGCCAGTAGTCGGAATAGACAGGGGCCAACCGGGGAGCTGTTTTTT
CDR3: CASSRNRQGPTGELFF

V: TRBV11-2
size: -
J: TRBJ2-7
D: TRBD2
DNA: TGTGCCAGCAGCCCAACTAGCGGGGGGGCTTCCTACGAGCAGTACTTC
CDR3: CASSPTSGGASYEQYF

V: TRBV4-2
size: -
J: TRBJ1-2
D: -
DNA: TGTGCCAGCAGCCAGTTCGCTTTTGGGGGGCCTGACTATGGCTACACCTTC
CDR3: CASSQFAFGGPDYGYTF

V: TRBV19
size: -
J: TRBJ1-2
D: -
DNA: TGTGCCAGTAGTGTCCAAGGGGGGCTGGGCTATGGCTACACCTTC
CDR3: CASSVQGGLGYGYTF

V: TRBV14
size: -
J: TRBJ2-3
D: -
DNA: TGTGCCAGCAGCCCGTCCCGGGATACGCAGTATTTT
CDR3: CASSPSRDTQYF

V: TRBV27
size: -
J: TRBJ2-2
D: -
DNA: TGTGCCAGCAGTCAATCCACCGGGGAGCTGTTTTTT
CDR3: CASSQSTGELFF

V: TRBV9
size: -
J: TRBJ1-2
D: -
DNA: TGTGCCAGCACCCCCAATCTCGGGGGGGCGATTGGCTACACCTTC
CDR3: CASTPNLGGAIGYTF

V: TRBV5-1
size: -
J: TRBJ1-2
D: -
DNA: TGCGCCAGCAGCTTGGGGGGGGAGATGAACTATGGCTACACCTTC
CDR3: CASSLGGEMNYGYTF

V: TRBV2
size: few
J: TRBJ2-2
D: TRBD1
DNA: TGTGCCAGCCGGCAGGGGGAGAACACCGGGGAGCTGTTTTTT
CDR3: CASRQGENTGELFF